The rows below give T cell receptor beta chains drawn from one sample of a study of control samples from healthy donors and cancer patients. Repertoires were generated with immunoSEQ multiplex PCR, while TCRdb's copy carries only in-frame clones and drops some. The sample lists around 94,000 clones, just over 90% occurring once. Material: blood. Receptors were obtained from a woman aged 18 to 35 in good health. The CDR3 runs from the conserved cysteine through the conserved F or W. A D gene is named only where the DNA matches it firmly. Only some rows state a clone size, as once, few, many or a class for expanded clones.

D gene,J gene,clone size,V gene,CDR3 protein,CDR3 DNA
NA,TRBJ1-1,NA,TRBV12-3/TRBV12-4,CASSTRENTEAFF,TGTGCCAGCAGTACTCGAGAGAACACTGAAGCTTTCTTT
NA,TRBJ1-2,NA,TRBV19,CASSIRDDGYTF,TGTGCCAGTAGTATAAGGGACGATGGCTACACCTTC
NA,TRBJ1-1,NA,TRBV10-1,CASSDGGAQVNTEAFF,TGCGCCAGCAGTGATGGGGGGGCTCAGGTGAACACTGAAGCTTTCTTT
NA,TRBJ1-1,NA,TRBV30,CALPGAVNTEAFF,TGTGCCCTCCCTGGGGCGGTGAACACTGAAGCTTTCTTT
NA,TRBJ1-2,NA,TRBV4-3,CASSEGAGLGYTF,TGCGCCAGCAGCGAAGGCGCAGGGCTTGGCTACACCTTC
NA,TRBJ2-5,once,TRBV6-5,CASRNPDQETQYF,TGTGCCAGCAGAAATCCAGACCAAGAGACCCAGTACTTC
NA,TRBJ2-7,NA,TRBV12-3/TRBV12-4,CASSNFVYEQYF,TGTGCCAGCAGCAACTTCGTCTACGAGCAGTACTTC
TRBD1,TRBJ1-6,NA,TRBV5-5,CASRQLTGGSNSPLHF,TGTGCCAGCAGACAGTTAACAGGGGGCAGTAATTCACCCCTCCACTTT
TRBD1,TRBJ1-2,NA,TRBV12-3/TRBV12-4,CASTLTGHYGYTF,TGTGCCAGCACCCTGACAGGGCACTATGGCTACACCTTC
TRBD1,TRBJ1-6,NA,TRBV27,CASSLLPQGESSYNSPLHF,TGTGCCAGCAGTTTATTACCGCAGGGGGAAAGCTCCTATAATTCACCCCTCCACTTT
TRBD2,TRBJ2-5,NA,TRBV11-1,CASSRGLAGGPETQYF,TGTGCCAGCAGCCGCGGACTAGCGGGAGGGCCAGAGACCCAGTACTTC
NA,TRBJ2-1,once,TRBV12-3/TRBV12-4,CASSSTGWGEQFF,TGTGCCAGCAGTTCCACAGGGTGGGGAGAGCAGTTCTTC
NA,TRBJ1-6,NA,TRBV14,CASSQVRLLNSPLHF,TGTGCCAGCAGCCAAGTCCGGCTTTTAAATTCACCCCTCCACTTT
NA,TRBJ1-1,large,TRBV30,CAWSVKGGRNTEAFF,TGTGCCTGGAGTGTGAAGGGGGGAAGGAACACTGAAGCTTTCTTT
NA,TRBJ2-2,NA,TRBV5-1,CASSLATSNTGELFF,TGCGCCAGCAGCTTGGCAACCTCGAACACCGGGGAGCTGTTTTTT
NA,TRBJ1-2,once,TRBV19,CASSSGPVAGYTF,TGTGCCAGTAGTTCGGGACCCGTAGCGGGCTACACCTTC
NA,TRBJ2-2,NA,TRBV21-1,CASSKEQANTGELFF,TGTGCCAGCAGCAAAGAACAGGCGAACACCGGGGAGCTGTTTTTT
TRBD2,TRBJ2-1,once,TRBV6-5,CASSYRGGVYNEQFF,TGTGCCAGCAGTTACCGGGGGGGAGTCTACAATGAGCAGTTCTTC
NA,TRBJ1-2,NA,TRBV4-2,CASSQGVSYGYTF,TGTGCCAGCAGCCAAGGGGTAAGCTATGGCTACACCTTC
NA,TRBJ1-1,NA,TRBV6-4,CASSRSGEGKEAFF,TGTGCCAGCAGTAGATCAGGGGAGGGAAAGGAAGCTTTCTTT
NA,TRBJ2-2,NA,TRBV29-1,CSVARTGELFF,TGCAGCGTTGCCCGGACCGGGGAGCTGTTTTTT
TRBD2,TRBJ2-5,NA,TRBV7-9,CASSLLAGGPRETQYF,TGTGCCAGCAGCTTATTGGCGGGGGGGCCCCGGGAGACCCAGTACTTC
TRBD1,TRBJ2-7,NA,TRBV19,CASSATGGRYEQYF,TGTGCCAGTAGTGCCACAGGGGGCCGCTACGAGCAGTACTTC
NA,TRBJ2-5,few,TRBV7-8,CASSLGVTERGETQYF,TGTGCCAGCAGCTTAGGGGTAACGGAGAGGGGAGAGACCCAGTACTTC
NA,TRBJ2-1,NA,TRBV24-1,CATSLGVGQNEQFF,TGTGCCACCAGTTTAGGAGTGGGGCAGAATGAGCAGTTCTTC
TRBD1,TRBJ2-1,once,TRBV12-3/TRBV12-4,CASSLVGQGKQFF,TGTGCCAGCAGTTTGGTGGGACAGGGAAAGCAGTTCTTC
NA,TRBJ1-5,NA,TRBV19,CASSIGRGGDQPQHF,TGTGCCAGTAGTATCGGCAGGGGTGGTGATCAGCCCCAGCATTTT
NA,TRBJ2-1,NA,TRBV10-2,CASSENNEQFF,TGCGCCAGCAGTGAAAACAATGAGCAGTTCTTC
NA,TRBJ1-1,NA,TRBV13,CASSVREFKAEAFF,TGTGCCAGCAGCGTCAGGGAGTTTAAGGCTGAAGCTTTCTTT
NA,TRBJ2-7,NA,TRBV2,CATHPSLLTPHEQYF,TGTGCCACCCACCCCTCGCTGCTGACCCCCCACGAGCAGTACTTC
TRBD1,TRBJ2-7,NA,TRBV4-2,CASSQEGPGQGAKYEQYF,TGTGCCAGCAGCCAAGAAGGACCGGGACAGGGGGCTAAATACGAGCAGTACTTC
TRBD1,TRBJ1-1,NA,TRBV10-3,CAISDNQGANTEAFF,TGTGCCATCAGTGACAATCAGGGGGCGAACACTGAAGCTTTCTTT
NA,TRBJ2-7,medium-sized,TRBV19,CASSWGNLVEQYF,TGTGCCAGTAGTTGGGGGAACCTGGTCGAGCAGTACTTC
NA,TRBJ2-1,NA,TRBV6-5,CASSYALGATQFF,TGTGCCAGCAGTTACGCCCTTGGTGCGACACAGTTCTTC
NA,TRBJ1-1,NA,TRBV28,CASSPLLTEAFF,TGTGCCAGCAGCCCTTTGTTGACTGAAGCTTTCTTT
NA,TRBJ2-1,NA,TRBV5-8,CASSLIGQFF,TGTGCCAGCAGCTTGATAGGGCAGTTCTTC
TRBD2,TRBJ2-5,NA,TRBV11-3,CASSLGGSGRETQYF,TGTGCCAGCAGCTTAGGTGGTAGCGGGAGAGAGACCCAGTACTTC
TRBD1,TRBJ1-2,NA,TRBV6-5,CASSLQRGPGGYTF,TGTGCCAGCAGTCTACAAAGGGGGCCGGGTGGCTACACCTTC
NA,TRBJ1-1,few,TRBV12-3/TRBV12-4,CASSKDSFTEAFF,TGTGCCAGCAGTAAGGACAGCTTCACTGAAGCTTTCTTT
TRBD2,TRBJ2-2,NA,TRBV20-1,CSASRGVSGRTGELFF,TGCAGTGCTAGTCGGGGGGTTAGCGGTCGCACCGGGGAGCTGTTTTTT
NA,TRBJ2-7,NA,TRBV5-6,CASSLGGYSYEQYF,TGTGCCAGCAGCTTGGGGGGGTACTCCTACGAGCAGTACTTC
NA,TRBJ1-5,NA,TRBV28,CASYTPAAPIGNQPQHF,TGTGCCAGCTATACCCCAGCAGCTCCTATTGGCAATCAGCCCCAGCATTTT
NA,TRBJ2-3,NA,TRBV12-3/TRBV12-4,CASSLKVAQQYF,TGTGCCAGCAGTTTAAAAGTGGCACAGCAGTATTTT
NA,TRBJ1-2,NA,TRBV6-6,CASSYSGTYGYTF,TGTGCCAGCAGTTACTCCGGGACCTATGGCTACACCTTC
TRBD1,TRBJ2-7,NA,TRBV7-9,CASSSQTGGASEQYF,TGTGCCAGCAGCTCCCAAACAGGGGGCGCGAGCGAGCAGTACTTC
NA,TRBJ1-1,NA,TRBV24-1,CATSRESEAFF,TGTGCCACCAGTCGGGAGTCGGAAGCTTTCTTT
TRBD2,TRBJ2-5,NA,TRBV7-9,CASSGTSGGNYQETQYF,TGTGCCAGCAGTGGGACTAGCGGGGGAAATTACCAAGAGACCCAGTACTTC
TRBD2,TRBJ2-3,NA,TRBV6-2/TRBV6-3,CASSSRLAAASTDTQYF,TGTGCCAGCAGTTCCAGACTAGCGGCAGCTAGCACAGATACGCAGTATTTT
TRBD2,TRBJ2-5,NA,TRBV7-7,CASSLWTSGIEETQYF,TGTGCTAGCAGCTTGTGGACTAGCGGGATAGAGGAGACCCAGTACTTC
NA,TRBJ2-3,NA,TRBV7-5,CARSYGTGANTDTQYF,TGTGCCAGAAGCTATGGGACAGGAGCTAACACAGATACGCAGTATTTT
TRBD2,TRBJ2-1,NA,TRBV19,CASSRSGGSYNEQFF,TGTGCCAGTAGTCGGAGCGGGGGGAGCTACAATGAGCAGTTCTTC
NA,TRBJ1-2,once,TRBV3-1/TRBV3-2,CASSHRDRVRYTF,TGTGCCAGCAGCCACCGGGACCGGGTACGCTACACCTTC
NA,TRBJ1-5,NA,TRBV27,CASSGGGNQPQHF,TGTGCCAGCAGTGGGGGAGGGAATCAGCCCCAGCATTTT
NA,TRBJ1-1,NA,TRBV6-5,CASRPGMIRTEAFF,TGTGCCAGCAGGCCGGGGATGATTAGGACTGAAGCTTTCTTT
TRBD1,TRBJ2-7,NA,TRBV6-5,CASIRQGPYEQYF,TGTGCCAGCATACGACAGGGTCCCTACGAGCAGTACTTC